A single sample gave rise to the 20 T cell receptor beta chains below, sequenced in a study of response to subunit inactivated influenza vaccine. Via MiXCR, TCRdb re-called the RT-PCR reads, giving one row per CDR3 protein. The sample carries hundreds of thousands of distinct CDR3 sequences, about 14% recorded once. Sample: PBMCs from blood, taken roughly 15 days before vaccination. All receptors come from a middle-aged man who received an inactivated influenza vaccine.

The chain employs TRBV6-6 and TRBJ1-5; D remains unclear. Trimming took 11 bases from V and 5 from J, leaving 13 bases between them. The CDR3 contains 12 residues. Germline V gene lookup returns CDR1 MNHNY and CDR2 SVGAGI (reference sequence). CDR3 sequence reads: CACGPWDQPQHF. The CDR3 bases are TGTGCCTGCGGCCCGTGGGATCAGCCCCAGCATTTT.

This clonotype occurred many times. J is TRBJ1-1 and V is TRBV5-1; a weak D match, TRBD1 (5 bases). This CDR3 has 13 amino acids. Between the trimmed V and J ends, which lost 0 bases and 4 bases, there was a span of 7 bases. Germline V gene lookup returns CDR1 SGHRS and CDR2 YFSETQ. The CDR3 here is CASSLGGTTEAFF. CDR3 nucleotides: TGCGCCAGCAGCTTGGGAGGGACCACTGAAGCTTTCTTT.

CDR3 bases: TGTGCCAGCCCCGCTAGCGGGACTTCCTACGAGCAGTACTTC. This sequence encodes CASPASGTSYEQYF. This chain links TRBV6-1 with TRBJ2-7; TRBD2 aligns across 9 bases. Per germline, CDR1 MNHNS and CDR2 SASEGT. After removal of 8 bases from V and 1 base from J, the junction contained 6 bases not matched to a gene. This CDR3 is 14 amino acids long.

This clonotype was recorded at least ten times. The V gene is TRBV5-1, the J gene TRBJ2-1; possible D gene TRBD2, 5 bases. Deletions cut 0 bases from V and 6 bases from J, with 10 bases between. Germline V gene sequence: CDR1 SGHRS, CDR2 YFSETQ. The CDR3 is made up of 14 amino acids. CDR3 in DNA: TGCGCCAGCAGCTTGGCTAGCTGGGGCAATGAGCAGTTCTTC. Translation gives CASSLASWGNEQFF. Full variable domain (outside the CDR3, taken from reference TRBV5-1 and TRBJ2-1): KAGVTQTPRYLIKTRGQQVTLSCSPISGHRSVSWYQQTPGQGLQFLFEYFSETQRNKGNFPGRFSGRQFSNSRSEMNVSTLELGDSALYLCASSLASWGNEQFFGPGTRLTVL.

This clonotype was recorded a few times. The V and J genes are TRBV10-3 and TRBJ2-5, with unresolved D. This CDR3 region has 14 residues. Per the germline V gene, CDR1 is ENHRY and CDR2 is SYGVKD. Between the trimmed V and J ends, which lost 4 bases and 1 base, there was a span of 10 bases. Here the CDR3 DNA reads TGTGCCATCAGTGGAGCAGCCTTCCAAGAGACCCAGTACTTC. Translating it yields CAISGAAFQETQYF.

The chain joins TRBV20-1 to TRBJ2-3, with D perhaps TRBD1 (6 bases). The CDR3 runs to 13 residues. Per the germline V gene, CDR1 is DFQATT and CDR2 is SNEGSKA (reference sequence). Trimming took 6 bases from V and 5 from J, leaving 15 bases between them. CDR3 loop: CSAPRDIGDTQYF. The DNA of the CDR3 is TGCAGTGCCCCCCGGGACATTGGAGATACGCAGTATTTT.

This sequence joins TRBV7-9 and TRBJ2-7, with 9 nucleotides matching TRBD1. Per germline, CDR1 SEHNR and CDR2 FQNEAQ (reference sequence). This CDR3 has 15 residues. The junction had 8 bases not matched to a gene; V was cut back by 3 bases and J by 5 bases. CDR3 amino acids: CASSLTGGSKNEQYF. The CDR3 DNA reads TGTGCCAGCAGCTTGACAGGGGGAAGTAAGAACGAGCAGTACTTC. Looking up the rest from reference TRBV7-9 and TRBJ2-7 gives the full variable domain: DTGVSQNPRHKITKRGQNVTFRCDPISEHNRLYWYRQTLGQGPEFLTYFQNEAQLEKSRLLSDRFSAERPKGSFSTLEIQRTEQGDSAMYLCASSLTGGSKNEQYFGPGTRLTVT.

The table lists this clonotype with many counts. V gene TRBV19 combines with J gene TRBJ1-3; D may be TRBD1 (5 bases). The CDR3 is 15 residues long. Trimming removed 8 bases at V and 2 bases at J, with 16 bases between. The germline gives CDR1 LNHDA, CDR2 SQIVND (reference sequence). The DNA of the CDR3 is TGTGCCAGTCGCCAATCCGGGACGGCTGGAAACACCATATATTTT. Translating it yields CASRQSGTAGNTIYF.

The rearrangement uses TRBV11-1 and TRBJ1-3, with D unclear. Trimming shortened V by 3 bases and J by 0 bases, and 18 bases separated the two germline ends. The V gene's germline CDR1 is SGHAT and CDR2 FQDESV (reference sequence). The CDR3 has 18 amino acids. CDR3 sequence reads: CASSFHARTASSGNTIYF. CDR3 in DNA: TGTGCCAGCAGCTTCCACGCGAGGACCGCCAGCTCTGGAAACACCATATATTTT.

CDR3 sequence reads: CASSPGGLVHEQFF. The CDR3 nucleotides read TGTGCCAGCAGCCCGGGGGGGCTAGTCCATGAGCAGTTCTTC. This chain links TRBV6-1 with TRBJ2-1, with TRBD2 matching 8 bases. From germline, CDR1 is MNHNS and CDR2 SASEGT. The CDR3 consists of 14 residues. J gave up 8 bases and V 6 bases, and 9 bases lay outside the gene matches.

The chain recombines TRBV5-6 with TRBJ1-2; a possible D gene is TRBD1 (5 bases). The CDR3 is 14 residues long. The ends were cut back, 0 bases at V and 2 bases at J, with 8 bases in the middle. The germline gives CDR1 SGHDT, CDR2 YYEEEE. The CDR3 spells CASSLGGDNYGYTF. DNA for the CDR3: TGTGCCAGCAGCTTGGGCGGGGACAACTATGGCTACACCTTC.

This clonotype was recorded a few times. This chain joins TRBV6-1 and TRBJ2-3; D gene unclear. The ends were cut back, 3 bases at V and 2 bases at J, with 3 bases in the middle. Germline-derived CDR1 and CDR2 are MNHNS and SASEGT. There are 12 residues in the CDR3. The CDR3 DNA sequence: TGTGCCAGCAGTGACCACACAGATACGCAGTATTTT. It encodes CASSDHTDTQYF.

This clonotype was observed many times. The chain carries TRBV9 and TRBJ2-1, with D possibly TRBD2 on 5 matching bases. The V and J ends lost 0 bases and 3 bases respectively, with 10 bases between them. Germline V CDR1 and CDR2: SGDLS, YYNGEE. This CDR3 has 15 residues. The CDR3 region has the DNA TGTGCCAGCAGCGTAGTGGTGGGAGACTACAATGAGCAGTTCTTC. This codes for CASSVVVGDYNEQFF.

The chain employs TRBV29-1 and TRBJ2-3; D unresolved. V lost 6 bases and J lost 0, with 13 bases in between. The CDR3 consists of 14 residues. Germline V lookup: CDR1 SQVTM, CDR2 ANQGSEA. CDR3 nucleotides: TGCAGCGTAGCCCTTAGACTTAGCACAGATACGCAGTATTTT. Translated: CSVALRLSTDTQYF.

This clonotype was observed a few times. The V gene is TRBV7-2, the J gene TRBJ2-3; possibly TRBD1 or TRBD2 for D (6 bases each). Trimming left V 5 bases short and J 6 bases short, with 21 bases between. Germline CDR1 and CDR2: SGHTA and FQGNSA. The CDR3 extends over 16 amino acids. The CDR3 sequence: CASSQQPGDRGDTQYF. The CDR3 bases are TGTGCCAGCAGCCAACAACCAGGGGACCGGGGGGATACGCAGTATTTT.

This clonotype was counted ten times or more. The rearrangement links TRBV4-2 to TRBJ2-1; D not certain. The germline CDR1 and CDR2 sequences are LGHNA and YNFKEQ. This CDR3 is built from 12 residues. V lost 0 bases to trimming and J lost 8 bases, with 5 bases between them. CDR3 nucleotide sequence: TGTGCCAGCAGCCAAGATTTACATGAGCAGTTCTTC. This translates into CASSQDLHEQFF.

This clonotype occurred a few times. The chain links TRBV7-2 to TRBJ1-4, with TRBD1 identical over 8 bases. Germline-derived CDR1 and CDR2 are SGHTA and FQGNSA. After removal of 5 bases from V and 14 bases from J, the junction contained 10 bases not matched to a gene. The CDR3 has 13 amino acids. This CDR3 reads CASSHRQGLDLFF. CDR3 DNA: TGTGCCAGCAGCCACAGACAGGGGTTGGATCTGTTTTTT.

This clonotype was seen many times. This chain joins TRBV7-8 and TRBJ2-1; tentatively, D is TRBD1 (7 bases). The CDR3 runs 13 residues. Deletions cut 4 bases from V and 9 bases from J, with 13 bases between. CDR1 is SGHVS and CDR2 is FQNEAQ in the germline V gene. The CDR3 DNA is TGTGCCAGCAGCTATAGACAGGGAGGTGAGCAGTTCTTC. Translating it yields CASSYRQGGEQFF.

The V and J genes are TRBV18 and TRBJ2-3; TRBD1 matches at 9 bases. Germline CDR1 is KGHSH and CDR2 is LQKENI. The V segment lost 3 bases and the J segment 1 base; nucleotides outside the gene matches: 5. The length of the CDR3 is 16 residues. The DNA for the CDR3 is TGTGCCAGCTCACCGCCGACAGGGGGTGGCACAGATACGCAGTATTTT. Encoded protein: CASSPPTGGGTDTQYF.

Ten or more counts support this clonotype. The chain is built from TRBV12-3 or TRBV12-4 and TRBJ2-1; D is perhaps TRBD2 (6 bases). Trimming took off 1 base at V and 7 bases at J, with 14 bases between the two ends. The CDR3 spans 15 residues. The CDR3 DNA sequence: TGTGCCAGCAGTTTAGAGTGGGGGACTCATAATGAGCAGTTCTTC. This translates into CASSLEWGTHNEQFF.